One sample yielded the 28 T cell receptor beta chains listed below, sequenced in a study of cytomegalovirus exposure and HLA in healthy donors. Profiling relied on immunoSEQ multiplex PCR, and the TCRdb table lists in-frame clones only, not all of them. The sample holds 100,000 to 120,000 clones, roughly 90% seen once. Sample: PBMCs. These receptors were obtained from a woman in her 30s in good health and CMV-seropositive.

The chain joins TRBV2 to TRBJ1-1; the match to TRBD1 covers 7 bases. The CDR3 spans 13 residues. CDR1 SNHLY and CDR2 FYNNEI come from the germline V gene. The junction had 7 bases not matched to a gene; V was cut back by 9 bases and J by 3 bases. The CDR3 loop is CASLKQGYTEAFF. CDR3 nucleotides: TGTGCCAGTCTTAAACAGGGGTACACTGAAGCTTTCTTT.

V usage is TRBV7-2 and J usage is TRBJ2-1; D unresolved. The CDR3 extends over 12 amino acids. The ends were cut back, 5 bases at V and 10 bases at J, with 12 bases in the middle. The germline V gene has CDR1 SGHTA and CDR2 FQGNSA. The CDR3 loop reads CASSIRLREQFF. Here the CDR3 DNA reads TGTGCCAGCAGCATTCGGTTGAGGGAGCAGTTCTTC.

The chain employs TRBV28 and TRBJ1-5; D is ambiguous. Germline CDR1 reads MDHEN; CDR2 reads SYDVKM. V lost 1 base and J 7 bases, leaving 8 bases between the germline ends. The CDR3 is 13 residues long. The CDR3 here is CASSLLGGQPQHF. The CDR3 coding sequence is TGTGCCAGCAGTTTATTAGGAGGGCAGCCCCAGCATTTT.

The chain uses TRBV7-9 and TRBJ2-7; TRBD1 matches 10 bases. Trimming took 5 bases from V and 10 from J; bases not matched to a gene: 11. Germline loops: CDR1 SEHNR, CDR2 FQNEAQ (reference sequence). The CDR3 contains 14 residues. This chain's CDR3 is CASSPGQGESEQYF. CDR3 coding DNA: TGTGCCAGCAGCCCAGGACAGGGGGAGTCAGAACAGTACTTC.

The rearrangement links TRBV28 to TRBJ2-7, with 7 bases fitting TRBD2. CDR3 length equals 15 residues. In germline, CDR1 is MDHEN, CDR2 SYDVKM. V lost 5 bases and J lost 5; bases outside the gene matches: 12. The CDR3 reads CASSPWTMGRDEQYF. CDR3 bases: TGTGCCAGCAGTCCCTGGACGATGGGGAGGGACGAGCAGTACTTC.

V is TRBV19 and J is TRBJ1-6; D is possibly TRBD1 (5 bases). Germline values: CDR1 LNHDA, CDR2 SQIVND (reference sequence). The CDR3 runs 17 residues. V was shortened by 5 bases and J by 5 bases, with 19 bases between the two germline ends. The CDR3 nucleotides are TGTGCCAGTAGTCCCGGGACTCGCGTGCGGCATAATTCACCCCTCCACTTT. Translated, it gives CASSPGTRVRHNSPLHF.

V and J are TRBV6-5 and TRBJ1-5, with 8 nucleotides matching TRBD1. Unmatched junction bases numbered 5, after V lost 2 bases and J lost 5 bases. The germline CDR1 and CDR2 sequences are MNHEY and SVGAGI. The CDR3 extends over 15 amino acids. The CDR3 region is CASSYRTGKDQPQHF. The CDR3 DNA reads TGTGCCAGCAGTTACCGGACAGGGAAGGATCAGCCCCAGCATTTT.

The CDR3 DNA sequence: TGTGCCACCAGCAGTACACTGAACACTGAAGCTTTCTTT. Translating it yields CATSSTLNTEAFF. This sequence joins TRBV15 and TRBJ1-1; D is unclear. V shed 3 bases and J shed 0 bases, with 5 bases lying between them. CDR1 is LNHNV and CDR2 is YYDKDF in the germline V gene (reference sequence). This CDR3 has 13 residues.

The table lists this clone with a few counts. The rearrangement links TRBV28 to TRBJ2-6; 9 bases are shared with TRBD1. Germline loops: CDR1 MDHEN, CDR2 SYDVKM. This CDR3 region has 18 residues. Germline trimming cut 4 bases from V and 2 bases from J; bases unmatched to any gene: 9. CDR3 nucleotide sequence: TGTGCCAGCAGTTCTAGCCTACAGGGGGCTGCTGGGGCCAACGTCCTGACTTTC. Protein sequence: CASSSSLQGAAGANVLTF.

J is TRBJ2-7 and V is TRBV27; TRBD2 agrees at 8 bases. Germline-derived CDR1 and CDR2 are MNHEY and SMNVEV (reference sequence). After removal of 4 bases from V and 1 base from J, the junction contained 9 bases not matched to a gene. CDR3 size: 16 residues. The CDR3 DNA reads as TGTGCCAGCAGTTCTCCTATAGCGGGGAAATCCTACGAGCAGTACTTC. It is translated as CASSSPIAGKSYEQYF.

The rearrangement uses TRBV7-2 and TRBJ2-7; TRBD2 is a possible D gene (6 bases). Per the germline V gene, CDR1 is SGHTA and CDR2 is FQGNSA. The V gene lost 1 base and the J gene lost 5 bases, with 12 bases spanning the gap. The CDR3 extends over 14 amino acids. This CDR3 is CASSLGLANNEQYF. The CDR3 DNA follows: TGTGCCAGCAGCTTAGGCCTAGCGAACAACGAGCAGTACTTC.

The chain is built from TRBV7-7 and TRBJ2-1; possible D gene TRBD2, 5 bases. The CDR3 runs 12 residues. The germline V gene encodes CDR1 SSHAT and CDR2 FNYEAQ (reference sequence). V was shortened by 5 bases and J by 10 bases, with 12 bases between the two germline ends. The CDR3 loop is CASSTLAREQFF. CDR3 DNA sequence: TGTGCCAGCAGCACTCTAGCACGGGAGCAGTTCTTC.

CDR3 amino acids: CAIRTVAYEQYF. The CDR3 bases are TGTGCCATCAGGACAGTCGCCTACGAGCAGTACTTC. The V gene is TRBV10-3, the J gene TRBJ2-7; a weak D match, TRBD1 (5 bases). Trimming pared 6 bases from V and 2 bases from J, leaving 8 bases between. This CDR3 is built from 12 residues. The germline CDR1 and CDR2 sequences are ENHRY and SYGVKD.

This clone was observed once. The chain combines TRBV28 with TRBJ1-4; 9 bases map to TRBD1. The CDR3 is 15 amino acids. The germline gives CDR1 MDHEN, CDR2 SYDVKM. Losses at the gene ends were 2 bases for V and 6 bases for J; bases not matched to a gene: 4. The chain's CDR3 is CASSLNRGLYEKLFF. The CDR3 DNA follows: TGTGCCAGCAGTTTAAACAGGGGGCTTTATGAAAAACTGTTTTTT.

This clone was seen once. The chain carries TRBV6-5 and TRBJ1-3; the D is unclear. Germline V gene sequence: CDR1 MNHEY, CDR2 SVGAGI. CDR3 length: 15 residues. V gave up 5 bases and J gave up 0 bases, with 11 bases separating them. This chain's CDR3 is CASSRTTRSGNTIYF. The CDR3 nucleotides are TGTGCCAGCAGTAGAACGACACGCTCTGGAAACACCATATATTTT.

The chain recombines TRBV4-2 with TRBJ2-7; no reliable D call. Trimming pared 2 bases from V and 0 bases from J, leaving 11 bases between. The CDR3 totals 15 residues. Germline V gene data show CDR1 as LGHNA and CDR2 as YNFKEQ. The CDR3 DNA is TGTGCCAGCAGCCAATATGCAGCTAGCTCCTACGAGCAGTACTTC. This gives the protein CASSQYAASSYEQYF.

This sequence joins TRBV5-1 and TRBJ2-1; D possibly corresponds to TRBD2 (6 bases). From germline, CDR1 is SGHRS and CDR2 YFSETQ. V gave up 4 bases and J gave up 1 base, with 6 bases separating them. The CDR3 length is 13 residues. In DNA, the CDR3 is TGCGCCAGCAGCGGGAGGTCCTACAATGAGCAGTTCTTC. Protein: CASSGRSYNEQFF.

The V gene is TRBV4-3, the J gene TRBJ2-5; D may be TRBD1 (6 bases). Trimming left V 2 bases short and J 4 bases short, with 11 bases between. Per the germline V gene, CDR1 is LGHNA and CDR2 is YSLEER. The CDR3 length is 14 residues. The CDR3 DNA follows: TGCGCCAGCAGCCAACCGGGACATGGAGAGACCCAGTACTTC. The encoded protein is CASSQPGHGETQYF.

This chain uses TRBV27 with TRBJ1-1; 7 bases are a match to TRBD1. The length of the CDR3 is 14 residues. Germline CDR1 is MNHEY and CDR2 is SMNVEV (reference sequence). V shed 4 bases and J 3 bases; nucleotides not matched to a gene: 5. CDR3 bases: TGTGCCAGCAGTTGGGCAGGGACAGACACTGAAGCTTTCTTT. Encoded protein: CASSWAGTDTEAFF.

The J gene is TRBJ2-5, the V gene TRBV4-3; 11 bases match TRBD1. The V and J ends lost 0 bases and 2 bases, in that order; junction bases with no gene match: 11. CDR1 and CDR2 from the germline V gene are LGHNA and YSLEER. The CDR3 consists of 19 residues. In DNA form, the CDR3 reads TGCGCCAGCAGCCAAGATTACGGGACAGGGGGTCTCGAACAAGAGACCCAGTACTTC. Protein: CASSQDYGTGGLEQETQYF.

This chain uses TRBV6-5 with TRBJ2-1; D call uncertain. Germline V gene data show CDR1 as MNHEY and CDR2 as SVGAGI. V lost 5 bases to trimming and J lost 9 bases, with 8 bases between them. This CDR3 has 11 residues. CDR3: CASSTPIEQFF. In DNA, the CDR3 is TGTGCCAGCAGTACCCCTATTGAGCAGTTCTTC.

The CDR3: CASSLASGYQPQHF. In DNA, the CDR3 is TGTGCCAGCAGCTTGGCTTCGGGTTATCAGCCCCAGCATTTT. The V gene is TRBV5-6, the J gene TRBJ1-5; D gene uncertain. V gave up 0 bases and J gave up 5 bases, with 9 bases separating them. Germline values: CDR1 SGHDT, CDR2 YYEEEE. CDR3 size: 14 residues.

The V and J genes are TRBV6-6 and TRBJ1-1; TRBD1 might be the D (5 bases). This CDR3 is built from 13 residues. Germline V CDR1 and CDR2: MNHNY, SVGAGI (reference sequence). V was cut by 4 bases and J by 4 bases, with 10 bases left in between. The CDR3 nucleotides read TGTGCCAGCAGTTGGCGCGGGGGCACTGAAGCTTTCTTT. Its protein is CASSWRGGTEAFF.

The chain employs TRBV6-1 and TRBJ2-7; D might be TRBD1 (6 bases). V lost 11 bases to trimming and J lost 2 bases, with 10 bases between them. The germline V gene encodes CDR1 MNHNS and CDR2 SASEGT. This CDR3 comprises 11 residues. In nucleotides, the CDR3 is TGTGCCTGTGGACAGACCTACGAGCAGTACTTC. Translation gives CACGQTYEQYF.

The CDR3 sequence is CATLTTLAGVSNEQFF. The CDR3 DNA reads as TGTGCCACTCTGACGACCCTAGCGGGAGTGAGCAATGAGCAGTTCTTC. The chain links TRBV10-3 to TRBJ2-1, with TRBD2 matching over 10 bases. V shed 10 bases and J 6 bases; nucleotides not matched to a gene: 15. The CDR3 has 16 amino acids. In germline, CDR1 is ENHRY, CDR2 SYGVKD.

The rearrangement uses TRBV5-6 and TRBJ1-1, with TRBD1 matching over 8 bases. This CDR3 spans 18 amino acids. Trimming took 2 bases from V and 0 from J; bases not matched to a gene: 12. Germline V gene data show CDR1 as SGHDT and CDR2 as YYEEEE. CDR3 nucleotide sequence: TGTGCCAGCAGCTTAACCACAGGGGGGGGAACCATGAACACTGAAGCTTTCTTT. Protein: CASSLTTGGGTMNTEAFF.

CDR3 nucleotides: TGTGCCAGCACCTTAGGCAGGGGGAACTATGGCTACACCTTC. It is translated as CASTLGRGNYGYTF. The chain carries TRBV6-5 and TRBJ1-2; TRBD1 matches 7 bases. The germline CDR1 and CDR2 sequences are MNHEY and SVGAGI. The ends lost 7 bases at V and 2 bases at J; junction bases unmatched: 7. The CDR3 is made up of 14 amino acids.

This chain joins TRBV19 and TRBJ2-2; 7 positions agree with TRBD2. Germline V CDR1 and CDR2: LNHDA, SQIVND (reference sequence). With V trimmed by 3 bases and J by 5 bases, 9 bases remained unmatched. The CDR3 runs 16 residues. The CDR3 DNA reads TGTGCCAGTAGTATTTCGAGCGGGGCAGTTACCGGGGAGCTGTTTTTT. It specifies CASSISSGAVTGELFF.